The 6 T cell receptor beta chains listed next were all sequenced from one sample in a study of OX40 agonist ivuxolimab in advanced cancers. Library preparation used the immunoSEQ multiplex PCR assay. TCRdb holds this immuneACCESS table with in-frame rearrangements only. Some clones are missing; in checked studies, unresolved V genes explain under half, and the rest has no known cause. In all, the sample holds fewer than 85,000 clones, and 75% to 90% of those were seen once. The ten largest clones capture around 9.9% of the sample. Sequencing was performed on CD4+ or CD8+ T cells sorted from blood, taken in a trial of the OX40 agonist ivuxolimab. These receptors were collected from an adult with an advanced solid tumor such as melanoma, head and neck, liver or kidney cancer.

The rearrangement uses TRBV19 and TRBJ1-1, with D perhaps TRBD1 (5 bases). Trimming took 5 bases from V and 7 from J, leaving 8 bases between them. CDR3 size: 11 residues. Germline V lookup: CDR1 LNHDA, CDR2 SQIVND (reference sequence). The CDR3 region is CASSWRGEAFF. The CDR3 DNA reads TGTGCCAGTAGTTGGAGGGGTGAAGCTTTCTTT.

V usage is TRBV2 and J usage is TRBJ2-7; no firm D call. CDR1 and CDR2 from the germline V gene are SNHLY and FYNNEI. There are 12 residues in the CDR3. V was clipped by 4 bases and J by 3 bases, with 7 bases between them. Written as DNA, the CDR3 is TGTGCCAGCAGTGCAGGTGACTACGAGCAGTACTTC. It encodes CASSAGDYEQYF.

The table lists this clone with a count of one. In DNA, the CDR3 is TGTGCCAGCAGTTTCTCTCGACTAGCGGGAGTCTACGAGCAGTACTTC. It specifies CASSFSRLAGVYEQYF. The chain employs TRBV27 and TRBJ2-5; 12 bases map to TRBD2. The DNA end is more similar to TRBJ2-7, so the J call may be wrong. The CDR3 sequence is 16 residues long. Germline V gives CDR1 MNHEY, CDR2 SMNVEV (reference sequence).

The CDR3, as DNA: TGTGCCAGCAGCCCGCGCCCTGGGACCGCCTACAATGAGCAGTTCTTC. Its translation: CASSPRPGTAYNEQFF. The chain carries TRBV21-1 and TRBJ2-1. TRBV21-1 is an annotated pseudogene. CDR3 length equals 16 residues.

The chain is built from TRBV7-9 and TRBJ1-5; D not certain. Trimming left V 2 bases short and J 7 bases short, with 6 bases between. This CDR3 region has 12 residues. Germline V gene data show CDR1 as SEHNR and CDR2 as FQNEAQ (reference sequence). The CDR3 nucleotides are TGTGCCAGCAGCTTAATGGGGCAGCCCCAGCATTTT. This encodes CASSLMGQPQHF.

The chain joins TRBV5-1 to TRBJ2-7; tentative D call: TRBD2 (5 bases). Per germline, CDR1 SGHRS and CDR2 YFSETQ. V gave up 6 bases and J gave up 2 bases, with 12 bases separating them. The CDR3 covers 13 residues. CDR3 sequence reads: CASKIGEAYEQYF. The CDR3 coding sequence is TGCGCCAGCAAAATCGGGGAAGCCTACGAGCAGTACTTC.